This TCR beta chain derives from a study of Tregs in tolerant kidney transplant recipients. Regarding this clone: What it binds is unknown.

The protocol was immunoSEQ multiplex PCR, while the TCRdb copy is restricted to in-frame clones and leaves out a portion. In all, the sample yields 25,000 or so clones. Study outcomes and limitations: Some patients' samples used different primers over time, so nucleotide sequences weren't comparable.

Recipients received nonmyeloablative bone marrow transplants from related graft donors, with transient mixed chimerism. Thawed PBMCs were FACS-sorted into unstimulated CD4+CD25+CD127- regulatory T cells, CD4+CD25- non-regulatory cells, CD4 and CD8 cells. This clonotype originated in a human patient who received a combined kidney and bone marrow transplant. The graft donor may have contributed some T cells. This specimen consisted of CD4+ T cells from blood (PBMCs), obtained 6 months after the transplant.

The CDR3 sequence is CSVVMGARGYTF. Partial CDR3 DNA: TGCAGCGTCGTTATGGGGGCACGGGGC. This rearrangement joins TRBV29-1 to TRBJ1-2, with a tentative D call TRBD1 (6 bases). Coverage ceases 3 residues before the CDR3 finishes, and the germline J gene fills in the end. Germline V gives CDR1 SQVTM, CDR2 ANQGSEA. The CDR3 consists of 12 residues. The full variable domain, in which reference TRBV29-1 and TRBJ1-2 provide the parts outside the CDR3, is SAVISQKPSRDICQRGTSLTIQCQVDSQVTMMFWYRQQPGQSLTLIATANQGSEATYESGFVIDKFPISRPNLTFSTLTVSNMSPEDSSIYLCSVVMGARGYTFGSGTRLTVV.